This T cell receptor beta chain was sequenced in a study of metastatic and nonmetastatic thyroid tumors (TCRdb year 2020). For context, the study as a whole: Repertoires from peripheral blood and from tumor or nodule tissue samples of malignant and benign thyroid patients were compared.

Results the study describes overall, beyond this receptor: In both blood and tumor samples, TCR beta diversity was reported to be significantly higher in malignant tumors than in benign nodules.

The CDR3 goes from the cysteine to the phenylalanine over 16 residues. Only CDR3 DNA remains: 48 bases, in frame from the first base. V is cut by 1 base and J by 4 bases, and the space between the germline ends is 14 bases. CDR1 MDHEN and CDR2 SYDVKM are derived from the germline V gene. The receptor library was made with PCR. The reads were generated on an Illumina HiSeq 4000. The TCR beta-chain CDR3 region of each patient was profiled by high-throughput sequencing. For the original study's pipeline: CDR3 differences across clinicopathological groups were used to build a classifier for discriminating distant-metastatic papillary thyroid cancer patients. The Shannon index was used to measure repertoire diversity, and the Morisita-Horn index was used to measure how similar tumor and blood repertoires were. TCRdb passed the public sequencing reads through fastp at Q25 and MiXCR, retaining productive beta sequences. These V and J calls rely on TCRdb rather than the paper's analysis. The sample table records more than 30,000 clones; approximately 20% of these occur just once. The ten largest clones capture about 20% of the sample.

No patient had received any treatment before thyroid surgery. Patient clinical samples collected from about 2012 to 2018 were retrospectively analysed using T-cell receptor beta sequencing. Comment on this clone: Its antigen target is currently unknown. No much larger clone is present one base from it, and per-base qualities are unavailable.

The source is a female donor with papillary thyroid cancer or a benign thyroid nodule (not recorded which). Some clones in this sample may be carry-over from other donors' samples. Sequencing input: blood. The chain couples TRBV28 to TRBJ2-1; the D gene is unclear. The CDR3 protein is CASSLFTLWDYNEQFF. The base sequence is TGTGCCAGCAGTTTATTCACTTTGTGGGATTACAATGAGCAGTTCTTC.